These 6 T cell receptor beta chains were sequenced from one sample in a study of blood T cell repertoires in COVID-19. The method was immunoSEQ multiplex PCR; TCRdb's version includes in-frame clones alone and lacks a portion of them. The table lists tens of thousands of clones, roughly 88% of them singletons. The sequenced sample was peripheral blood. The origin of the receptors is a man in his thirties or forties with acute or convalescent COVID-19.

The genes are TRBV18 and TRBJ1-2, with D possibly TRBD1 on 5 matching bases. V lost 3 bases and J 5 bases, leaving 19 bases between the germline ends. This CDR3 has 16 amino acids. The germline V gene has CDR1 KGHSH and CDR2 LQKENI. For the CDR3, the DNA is TGTGCCAGCTCACCGGGGCAGCCCCTAGACGGGTATGGCTACACCTTC. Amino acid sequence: CASSPGQPLDGYGYTF.

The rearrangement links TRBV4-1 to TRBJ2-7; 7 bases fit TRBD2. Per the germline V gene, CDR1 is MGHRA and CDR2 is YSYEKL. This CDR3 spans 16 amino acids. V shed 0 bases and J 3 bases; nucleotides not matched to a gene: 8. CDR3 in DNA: TGCGCCAGCAGCCAAGATAACGCGGGAGCGGTCTACGAGCAGTACTTC. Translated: CASSQDNAGAVYEQYF.

The CDR3 DNA sequence: TGTGCCAGCAGCGGGGGACAGGGAAATTCACCCCTCCACTTT. This codes for CASSGGQGNSPLHF. This sequence joins TRBV9 and TRBJ1-6; 9 positions match TRBD1. The CDR3 totals 14 residues. V lost 3 bases, J lost 7 bases, and 2 bases stayed unmatched. CDR1 is SGDLS and CDR2 is YYNGEE in the germline V gene.

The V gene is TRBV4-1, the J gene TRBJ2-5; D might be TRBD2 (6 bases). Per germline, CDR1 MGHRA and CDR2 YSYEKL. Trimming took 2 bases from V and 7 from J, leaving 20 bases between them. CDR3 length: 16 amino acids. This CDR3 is CASSQNPFRGTGTQYF. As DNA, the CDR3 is TGCGCCAGCAGCCAAAACCCGTTCCGGGGGACGGGGACCCAGTACTTC.

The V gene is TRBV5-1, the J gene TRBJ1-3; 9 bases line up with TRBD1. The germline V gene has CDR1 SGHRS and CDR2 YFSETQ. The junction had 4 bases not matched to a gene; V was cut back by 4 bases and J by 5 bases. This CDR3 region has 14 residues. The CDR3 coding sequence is TGCGCCAGCAGCCTGGGGACAGGGAGAAACACCATATATTTT. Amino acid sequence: CASSLGTGRNTIYF. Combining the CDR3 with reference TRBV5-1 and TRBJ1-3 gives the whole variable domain KAGVTQTPRYLIKTRGQQVTLSCSPISGHRSVSWYQQTPGQGLQFLFEYFSETQRNKGNFPGRFSGRQFSNSRSEMNVSTLELGDSALYLCASSLGTGRNTIYFGEGSWLTVV.

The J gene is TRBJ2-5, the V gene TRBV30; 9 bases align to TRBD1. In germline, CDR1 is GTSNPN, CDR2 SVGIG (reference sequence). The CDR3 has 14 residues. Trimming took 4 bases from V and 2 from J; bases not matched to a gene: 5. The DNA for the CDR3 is TGTGCCTGGAAACCAGGGACAGGGCAAGAGACCCAGTACTTC. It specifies CAWKPGTGQETQYF.